This T cell receptor beta chain was identified in a study of blood T cell repertoires in COVID-19 (dated by TCRdb to 2020 to 2021). For the study in its entirety: Samples from collaborators originated in the United States, Italy and Spain and spanned both the acute and convalescent phases of COVID-19. The samples were drawn from the first 160 participants of the ongoing ImmuneRACE study and from 1,200 or so subjects provided by 6 global collaborators. The repertoires were released in a freely available public database meant as a resource for research on the immune response to SARS-CoV-2. A de-identified subject ID, COVID-19 status, age in years and sex were almost always included in the sample metadata. The prospective study material was composed of cDNA or gDNA derived from T cells, B-cell-depleted T cells, or PBMCs. Where available, HLA class I and class II types were taken from metadata supplied by the sample provider and were not determined by assay-based typing. The dataset comprised deeply sampled blood TCRbeta repertoires from subjects exposed to, actively infected with, or recovered from COVID-19. Beyond this particular receptor, the publication reports: The amount of clinical and demographic metadata varied by source and participant and was provided uncurated.

Whole blood was collected in K2EDTA tubes by collaborating institutions according to the institutions' own protocols. For TCRbeta analysis, collaborators shipped samples as frozen whole blood, isolated PBMCs, or DNA extracted from either of those sample types. The germline V gene encodes CDR1 MDHEN and CDR2 SYDVKM. The CDR3 holds 17 amino acids from the cysteine to the phenylalanine. Kept here is only the CDR3 DNA, which spans 51 bases and is read in frame from base 1. Clipping removes 5 bases from V and 5 bases from J, with 14 as the unmatched junction base count. Worth noting for this clone: Which antigen it targets is not known. No base quality information exists; no much larger clone differs at one position.

The immunoSEQ Assay, a bias-controlled multiplex PCR, was used to amplify TCRbeta CDR3 regions from genomic DNA. In the original analysis: Within the assay, amplification of reference gene primers was used to estimate how many nucleated cells each sample contained. Sequence reads were collapsed and filtered to measure the absolute abundance of every unique TCRbeta CDR3 rearrangement. Productive Simpson clonality was computed per sample as the square root of Simpson's diversity index over productive rearrangements. In its TCRdb copy, this immuneACCESS table keeps in-frame sequences only and misses some clones. Where compared with another copy, unresolved V genes explain less than half of these, and the others have no known cause. V, J and clone size reflect that table, while D and trimming were determined from the DNA. The sample table records about 68,000 clones; around 86% of these occur just once. About 8% of the sample comes from the top ten.

In this chain, TRBV28 is recombined with TRBJ2-1; TRBD1 fits 8 bases in the junction. The receptor comes from a man aged 25-45 years with acute or convalescent COVID-19. Material: peripheral blood. The DNA sequence is given as TGTGCCAGCAGTCCTACCCCCGGGACAGGCCGCCACAATGAGCAGTTCTTC. This codes for CASSPTPGTGRHNEQFF.